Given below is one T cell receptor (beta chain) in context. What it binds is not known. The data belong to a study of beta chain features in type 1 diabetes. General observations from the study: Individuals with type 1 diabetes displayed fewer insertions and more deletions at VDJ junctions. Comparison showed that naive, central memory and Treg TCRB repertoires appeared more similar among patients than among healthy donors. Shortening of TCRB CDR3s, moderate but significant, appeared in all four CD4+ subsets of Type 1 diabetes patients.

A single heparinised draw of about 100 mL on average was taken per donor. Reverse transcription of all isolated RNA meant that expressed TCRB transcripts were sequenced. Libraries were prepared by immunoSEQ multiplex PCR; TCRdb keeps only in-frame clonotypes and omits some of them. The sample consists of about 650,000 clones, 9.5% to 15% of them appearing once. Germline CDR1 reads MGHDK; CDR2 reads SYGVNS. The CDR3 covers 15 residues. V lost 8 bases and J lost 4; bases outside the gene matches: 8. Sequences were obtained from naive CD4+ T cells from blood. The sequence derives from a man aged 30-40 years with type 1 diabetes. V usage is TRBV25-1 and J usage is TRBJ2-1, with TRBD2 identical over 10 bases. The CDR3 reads CASGQLAGKYNEQFF. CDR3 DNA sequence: TGTGCCAGCGGCCAACTAGCGGGGAAATACAATGAGCAGTTCTTC.